This TCR beta chain was captured in a study of T cell repertoires in cytomegalovirus infection. Points from the study as a whole: What dominated the ex vivo response were HLA-C-restricted CMV-specific TCR beta clonotypes.

As concerns this clonotype: The antigen remains undetermined.

Germline loops: CDR1 SQVTM, CDR2 ANQGSEA. This CDR3 is built from 12 residues. V shed 4 bases, J shed 6 bases, and the junction held 4 bases outside the gene matches. Using its own MiXCR run on the reads, TCRdb lists one record per CDR3 protein. In the table there are about 400,000 distinct CDR3 sequences, roughly 34% of which are singletons. Sequences were derived from cultured PBMCs, sampled from culture after CMV antigen stimulation. The genes are TRBV29-1 and TRBJ1-1; 8 nucleotides agree with TRBD1. The TCR comes from a human donor in good health (CMV status not recorded). Some clones in this sample may be carry-over from other donors' samples. In DNA form, the CDR3 reads TGCAGCGTTGCGGGACAGGCTCCTGAAGCTTTCTTT. Translation gives CSVAGQAPEAFF. The complete variable domain, with remaining parts taken from reference TRBV29-1 and TRBJ1-1, reads SAVISQKPSRDICQRGTSLTIQCQVDSQVTMMFWYRQQPGQSLTLIATANQGSEATYESGFVIDKFPISRPNLTFSTLTVSNMSPEDSSIYLCSVAGQAPEAFFGQGTRLTVV.